These 9 T cell receptor beta chains were sequenced from one sample in a study of response to subunit inactivated influenza vaccine. TCRdb used MiXCR to reprocess the RT-PCR reads, holding one entry per CDR3 protein. Among almost 250,000 distinct CDR3 sequences listed, roughly an eighth were seen once. The specimen comprised non-naive T cells sorted from PBMCs, sampled less than 15 days before vaccination. The receptor source for this set is a man aged 45 to 65 who received an inactivated influenza vaccine.

The chain employs TRBV4-2 and TRBJ1-5, with D perhaps TRBD1 (6 bases). CDR1 is LGHNA, CDR2 YNFKEQ, per germline. V was shortened by 0 bases and J by 7 bases, with 16 bases between the two germline ends. The CDR3 has 16 amino acids. The CDR3 bases are TGTGCCAGCAGCCAAGATTCGAGGGGGGCAGGACAGCCCCAGCATTTT. It yields the protein CASSQDSRGAGQPQHF.

CDR3 loop: CASSLTTGTQETQYF. In DNA form, the CDR3 reads TGCGCCAGCAGCTTGACGACGGGTACCCAAGAGACCCAGTACTTC. The rearrangement links TRBV5-1 to TRBJ2-5; D call uncertain. The CDR3 sequence is 15 residues long. Germline CDR1 is SGHRS and CDR2 is YFSETQ. V was clipped by 1 base and J by 1 base, with 11 bases between them.

Many counts were recorded for this clonotype. The rearrangement uses TRBV7-2 and TRBJ2-5; D is perhaps TRBD2 (6 bases). Germline CDR1 and CDR2: SGHTA and FQGNSA. V lost 3 bases, J lost 5 bases, and 10 bases lay in between. The CDR3 runs 13 residues. This chain's CDR3 is CASSLGGRETQYF. CDR3 sequence (DNA): TGTGCCAGCAGCTTGGGGGGAAGGGAGACCCAGTACTTC.

This clonotype was detected many times. This chain links TRBV5-1 with TRBJ2-1; 10 bases are shared with TRBD2. This CDR3 region has 16 residues. Germline V gene data show CDR1 as SGHRS and CDR2 as YFSETQ. J lost 6 bases, V lost 4 bases, and 10 bases had no gene match. The CDR3 region has the DNA TGCGCCAGCAGCCGAATGATAGCGGGAGGAGGCAATGAGCAGTTCTTC. Its protein is CASSRMIAGGGNEQFF. Full variable domain (outside the CDR3, taken from reference TRBV5-1 and TRBJ2-1): KAGVTQTPRYLIKTRGQQVTLSCSPISGHRSVSWYQQTPGQGLQFLFEYFSETQRNKGNFPGRFSGRQFSNSRSEMNVSTLELGDSALYLCASSRMIAGGGNEQFFGPGTRLTVL.

This clonotype has only a few counts. This chain uses TRBV4-1 with TRBJ1-5; 7 bases line up with TRBD1. V lost 0 bases and J lost 9; bases outside the gene matches: 11. Germline V lookup: CDR1 MGHRA, CDR2 YSYEKL. There are 16 residues in the CDR3. The CDR3 DNA follows: TGCGCCAGCAGCCAAGATGGAGGGGGCCTTCAGCGGCCCCAGCATTTT. Protein sequence: CASSQDGGGLQRPQHF.

Written as DNA, the CDR3 is TGCAGTGCTAACGGCGGGACAGCCACCTACGAGCAGTACTTC. Amino acid sequence: CSANGGTATYEQYF. The chain combines TRBV20-1 with TRBJ2-7; maybe TRBD1 (7 bases). Germline lookup yields CDR1 DFQATT and CDR2 SNEGSKA (reference sequence). Deletions cut 4 bases from V and 2 bases from J, with 15 bases between. CDR3 length equals 14 residues.

The rearrangement joins TRBV5-5 to TRBJ2-2, with TRBD1 identical over 7 bases. The CDR3 spans 15 residues. Germline lookup yields CDR1 SGHKS and CDR2 YYEKEE (reference sequence). Germline trimming cut 4 bases from V and 5 bases from J; bases unmatched to any gene: 8. CDR3 protein: CASSAQGQLTGELFF. The CDR3 DNA sequence: TGTGCCAGCAGCGCCCAGGGACAGCTGACCGGGGAGCTGTTTTTT.

This chain joins TRBV7-9 and TRBJ2-7; 9 nucleotides agree with TRBD1. The CDR3 spans 14 residues. The J segment lost 3 bases and the V segment lost 5 bases, leaving 5 bases of the junction unmatched. Looked up from germline, CDR1 is SEHNR and CDR2 is FQNEAQ (reference sequence). CDR3 bases: TGTGCCAGCAGCAGGGACAGGGACCTCTACGAGCAGTACTTC. Encoded protein: CASSRDRDLYEQYF.

V gene TRBV29-1 combines with J gene TRBJ2-5, with D unclear. Germline V gives CDR1 SQVTM, CDR2 ANQGSEA. The CDR3 extends over 12 amino acids. V was trimmed by 4 bases and J by 7 bases, leaving 13 bases between them. The CDR3 sequence is CSVAGAMGTQYF. The CDR3 nucleotides read TGCAGCGTTGCAGGTGCGATGGGGACCCAGTACTTC.